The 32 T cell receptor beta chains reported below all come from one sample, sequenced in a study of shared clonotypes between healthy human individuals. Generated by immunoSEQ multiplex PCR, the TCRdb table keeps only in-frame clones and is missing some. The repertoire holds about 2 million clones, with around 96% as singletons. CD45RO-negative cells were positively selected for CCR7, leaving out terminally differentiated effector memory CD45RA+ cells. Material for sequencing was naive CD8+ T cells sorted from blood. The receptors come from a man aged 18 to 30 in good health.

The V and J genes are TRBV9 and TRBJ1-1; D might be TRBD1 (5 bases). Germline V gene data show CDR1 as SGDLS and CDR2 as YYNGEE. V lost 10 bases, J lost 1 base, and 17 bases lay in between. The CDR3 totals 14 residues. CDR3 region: CAWDFSGPNTEAFF. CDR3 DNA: TGTGCCTGGGATTTTTCGGGGCCGAACACTGAAGCTTTCTTT.

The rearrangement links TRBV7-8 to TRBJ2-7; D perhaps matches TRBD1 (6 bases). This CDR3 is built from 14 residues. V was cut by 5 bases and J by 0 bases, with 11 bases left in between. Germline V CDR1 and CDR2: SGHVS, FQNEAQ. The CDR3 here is CASSPTGTSYEQYF. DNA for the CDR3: TGTGCCAGCAGCCCCACAGGGACCTCCTACGAGCAGTACTTC.

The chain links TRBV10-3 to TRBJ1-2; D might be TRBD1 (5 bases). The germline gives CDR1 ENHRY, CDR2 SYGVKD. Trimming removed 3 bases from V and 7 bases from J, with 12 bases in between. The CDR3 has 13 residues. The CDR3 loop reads CAISDLQAPGYTF. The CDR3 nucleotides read TGTGCCATCAGTGACTTACAGGCTCCTGGCTACACCTTC.

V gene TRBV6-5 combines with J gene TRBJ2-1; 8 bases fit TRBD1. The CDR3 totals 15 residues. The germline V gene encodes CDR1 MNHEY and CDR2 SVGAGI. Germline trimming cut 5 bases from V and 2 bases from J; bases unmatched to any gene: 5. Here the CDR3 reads CASSLLDRAYNEQFF. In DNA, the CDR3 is TGTGCCAGCAGTCTGCTGGACAGGGCCTACAATGAGCAGTTCTTC.

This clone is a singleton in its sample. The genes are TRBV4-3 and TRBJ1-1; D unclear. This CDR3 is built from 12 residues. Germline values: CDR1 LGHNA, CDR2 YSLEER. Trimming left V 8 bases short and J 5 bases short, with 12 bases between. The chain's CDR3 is CASGGFGTEAFF. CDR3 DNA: TGCGCCAGCGGAGGGTTTGGGACTGAAGCTTTCTTT.

CDR3 DNA sequence: TGTGCCAGCAGCACAGGGACTACCTACTCCTACAATGAGCAGTTCTTC. It codes for CASSTGTTYSYNEQFF. This chain links TRBV5-4 with TRBJ2-1, with a weak D call TRBD2 (7 bases). The CDR3 is 16 residues long. Trimming shortened V by 4 bases and J by 0 bases, and 14 bases separated the two germline ends. Looked up from germline, CDR1 is SGHNT and CDR2 is YYREEE (reference sequence).

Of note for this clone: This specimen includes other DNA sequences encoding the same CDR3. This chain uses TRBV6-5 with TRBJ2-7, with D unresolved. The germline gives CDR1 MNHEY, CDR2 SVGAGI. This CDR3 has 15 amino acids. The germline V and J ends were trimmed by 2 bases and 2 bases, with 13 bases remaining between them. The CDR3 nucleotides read TGTGCCAGCAGTTACGGAGACACCGAAGCCTACGAGCAGTACTTC. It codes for CASSYGDTEAYEQYF.

This CDR3 reads CASSLAGLAGAFSTDTQYF. The CDR3 DNA reads as TGTGCCAGCAGTCTAGCGGGACTAGCGGGGGCCTTTAGCACAGATACGCAGTATTTT. J is TRBJ2-3 and V is TRBV28; 14 bases fit TRBD2. The CDR3 spans 19 residues. V was pared by 5 bases and J by 0 bases, with 10 bases of the junction left unmatched. Per germline, CDR1 MDHEN and CDR2 SYDVKM.

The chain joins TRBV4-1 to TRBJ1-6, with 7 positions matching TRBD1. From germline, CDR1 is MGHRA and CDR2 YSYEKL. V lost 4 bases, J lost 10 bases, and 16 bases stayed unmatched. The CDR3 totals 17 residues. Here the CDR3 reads CASSLVTSGGQQSPLHF. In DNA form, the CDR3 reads TGCGCCAGCAGCCTAGTGACTTCAGGGGGGCAACAATCACCCCTCCACTTT.

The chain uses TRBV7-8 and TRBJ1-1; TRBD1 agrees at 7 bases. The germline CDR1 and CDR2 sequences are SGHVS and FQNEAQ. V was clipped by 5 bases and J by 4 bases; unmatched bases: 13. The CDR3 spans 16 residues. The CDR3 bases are TGTGCCAGCAGCCAAGGGGCAGGGGGGGTTGGCACTGAAGCTTTCTTT. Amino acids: CASSQGAGGVGTEAFF.

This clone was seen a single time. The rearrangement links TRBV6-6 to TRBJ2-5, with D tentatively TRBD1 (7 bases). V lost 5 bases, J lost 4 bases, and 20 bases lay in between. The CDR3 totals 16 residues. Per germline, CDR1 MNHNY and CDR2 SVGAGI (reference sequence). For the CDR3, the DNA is TGTGCCAGCAGTATGACTGCCACAGGGGAGGTAGAGACCCAGTACTTC. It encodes CASSMTATGEVETQYF.

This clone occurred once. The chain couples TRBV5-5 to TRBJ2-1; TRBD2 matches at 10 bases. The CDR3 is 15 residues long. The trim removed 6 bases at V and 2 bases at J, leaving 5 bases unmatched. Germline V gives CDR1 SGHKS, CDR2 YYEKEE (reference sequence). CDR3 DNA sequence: TGTGCCAGCAACTTAGCGGGAGGTCCCTACAATGAGCAGTTCTTC. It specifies CASNLAGGPYNEQFF.

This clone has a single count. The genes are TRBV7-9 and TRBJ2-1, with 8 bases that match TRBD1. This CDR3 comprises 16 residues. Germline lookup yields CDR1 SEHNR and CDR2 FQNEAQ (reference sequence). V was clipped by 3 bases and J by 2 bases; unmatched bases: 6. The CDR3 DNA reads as TGTGCCAGCAGCTTTTCCGGGACAGGAGCCTACAATGAGCAGTTCTTC. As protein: CASSFSGTGAYNEQFF.

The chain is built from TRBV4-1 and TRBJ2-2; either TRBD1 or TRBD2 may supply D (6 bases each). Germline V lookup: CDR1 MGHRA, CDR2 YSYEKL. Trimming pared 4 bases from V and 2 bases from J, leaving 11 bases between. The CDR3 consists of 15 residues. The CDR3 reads CASSPQGTNTGELFF. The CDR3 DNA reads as TGCGCCAGCAGCCCCCAGGGGACTAACACCGGGGAGCTGTTTTTT.

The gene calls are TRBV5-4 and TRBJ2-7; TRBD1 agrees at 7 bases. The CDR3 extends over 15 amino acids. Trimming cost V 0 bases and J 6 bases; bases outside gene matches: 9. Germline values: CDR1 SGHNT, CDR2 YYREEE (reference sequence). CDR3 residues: CASSLVGQLLSEQYF. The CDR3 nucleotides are TGTGCCAGCAGCTTGGTGGGACAGCTACTTTCCGAGCAGTACTTC. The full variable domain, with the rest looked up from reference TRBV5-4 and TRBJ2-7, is ETGVTQSPTHLIKTRGQQVTLRCSSQSGHNTVSWYQQALGQGPQFIFQYYREEENGRGNFPPRFSGLQFPNYSSELNVNALELDDSALYLCASSLVGQLLSEQYFGPGTRLTVT.

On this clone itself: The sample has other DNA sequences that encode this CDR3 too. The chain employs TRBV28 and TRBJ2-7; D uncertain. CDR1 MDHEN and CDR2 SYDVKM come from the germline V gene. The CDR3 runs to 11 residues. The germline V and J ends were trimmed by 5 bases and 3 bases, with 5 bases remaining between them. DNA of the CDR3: TGTGCCAGCAGTCCAGGCTACGAGCAGTACTTC. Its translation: CASSPGYEQYF.

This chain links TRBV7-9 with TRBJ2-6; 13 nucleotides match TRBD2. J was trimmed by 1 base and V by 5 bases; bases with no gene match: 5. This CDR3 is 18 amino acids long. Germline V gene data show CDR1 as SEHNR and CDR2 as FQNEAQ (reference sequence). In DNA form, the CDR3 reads TGTGCCAGCAGCGTGGGGACTAGCGGGATATCTGGGGCCAACGTCCTGACTTTC. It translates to CASSVGTSGISGANVLTF.

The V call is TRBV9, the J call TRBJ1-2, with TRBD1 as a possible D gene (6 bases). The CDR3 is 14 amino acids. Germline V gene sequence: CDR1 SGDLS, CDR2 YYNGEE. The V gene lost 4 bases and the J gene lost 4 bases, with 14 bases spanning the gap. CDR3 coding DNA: TGTGCCAGCAGCAACCGGGACACTATCTATGGCTACACCTTC. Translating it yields CASSNRDTIYGYTF.

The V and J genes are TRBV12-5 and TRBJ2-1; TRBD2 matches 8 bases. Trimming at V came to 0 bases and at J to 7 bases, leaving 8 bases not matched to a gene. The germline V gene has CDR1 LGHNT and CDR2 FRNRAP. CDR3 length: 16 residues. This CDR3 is CASGLVRGREVNEQFF. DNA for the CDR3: TGTGCTAGTGGTTTGGTGCGGGGGCGGGAGGTGAATGAGCAGTTCTTC.

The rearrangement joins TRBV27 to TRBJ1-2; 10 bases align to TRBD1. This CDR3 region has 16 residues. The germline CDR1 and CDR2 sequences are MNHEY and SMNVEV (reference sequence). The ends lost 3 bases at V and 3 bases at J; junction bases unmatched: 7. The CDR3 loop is CASSFIGQGEDYGYTF. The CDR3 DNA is TGTGCCAGCAGTTTTATTGGACAGGGGGAAGACTATGGCTACACCTTC.

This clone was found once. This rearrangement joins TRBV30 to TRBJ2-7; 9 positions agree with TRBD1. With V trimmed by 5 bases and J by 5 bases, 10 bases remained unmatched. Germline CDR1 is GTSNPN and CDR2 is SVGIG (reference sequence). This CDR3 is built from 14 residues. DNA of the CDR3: TGTGCCTGGGAACCGGGACAGGGAAACGACGAGCAGTACTTC. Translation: CAWEPGQGNDEQYF.

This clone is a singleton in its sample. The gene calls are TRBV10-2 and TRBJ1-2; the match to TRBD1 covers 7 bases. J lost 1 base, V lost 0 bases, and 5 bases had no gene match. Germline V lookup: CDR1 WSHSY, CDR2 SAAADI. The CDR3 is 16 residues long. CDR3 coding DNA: TGCGCCAGCAGTGAGTCGGTGGGGGACAGTAACTATGGCTACACCTTC. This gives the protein CASSESVGDSNYGYTF.

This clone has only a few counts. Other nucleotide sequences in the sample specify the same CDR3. CDR3 coding DNA: TGTGCCAGCAGCTTAATAGATACGCAGTATTTT. Its protein product is CASSLIDTQYF. This chain uses TRBV7-9 with TRBJ2-3, with unresolved D. The CDR3 is 11 amino acids. CDR1 and CDR2 (germline): SEHNR, FQNEAQ (reference sequence). V was pared by 2 bases and J by 5 bases, with 2 bases between.

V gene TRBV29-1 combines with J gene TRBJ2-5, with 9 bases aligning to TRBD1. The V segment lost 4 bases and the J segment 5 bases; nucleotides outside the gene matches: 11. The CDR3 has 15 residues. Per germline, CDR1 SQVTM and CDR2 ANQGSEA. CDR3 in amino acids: CSVGPDTGGAETQYF. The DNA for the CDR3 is TGCAGCGTTGGACCCGATACAGGGGGCGCGGAGACCCAGTACTTC.

The CDR3 spells CASSHIQGAQEKLFF. The CDR3 DNA reads TGCGCCAGCAGCCACATTCAGGGGGCGCAAGAAAAACTGTTTTTT. The rearrangement links TRBV4-1 to TRBJ1-4; 8 bases are shared with TRBD1. From germline, CDR1 is MGHRA and CDR2 YSYEKL. The CDR3 sequence is 15 residues long. V lost 3 bases, J lost 8 bases, and 8 bases stayed unmatched.

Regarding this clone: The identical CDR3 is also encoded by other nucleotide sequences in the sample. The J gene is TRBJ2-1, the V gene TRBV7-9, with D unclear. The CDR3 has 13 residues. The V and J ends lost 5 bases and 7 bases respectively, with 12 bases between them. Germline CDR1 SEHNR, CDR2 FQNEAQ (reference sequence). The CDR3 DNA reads TGTGCCAGCAGCCCCCCACTCGGGAATGAGCAGTTCTTC. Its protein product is CASSPPLGNEQFF.

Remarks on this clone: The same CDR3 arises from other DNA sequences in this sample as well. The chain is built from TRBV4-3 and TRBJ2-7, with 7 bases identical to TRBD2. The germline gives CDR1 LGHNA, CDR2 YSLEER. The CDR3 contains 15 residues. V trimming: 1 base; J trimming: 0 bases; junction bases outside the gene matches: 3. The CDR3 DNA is TGCGCCAGCAGCCAAGCCAGCGGGAACTCCTACGAGCAGTACTTC. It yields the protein CASSQASGNSYEQYF.

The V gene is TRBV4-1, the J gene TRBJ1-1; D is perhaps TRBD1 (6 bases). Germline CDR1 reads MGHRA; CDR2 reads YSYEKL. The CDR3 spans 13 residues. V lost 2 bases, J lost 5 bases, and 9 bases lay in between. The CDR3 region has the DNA TGCGCCAGCAGCCAAATACAGGGTACTGAAGCTTTCTTT. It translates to CASSQIQGTEAFF.

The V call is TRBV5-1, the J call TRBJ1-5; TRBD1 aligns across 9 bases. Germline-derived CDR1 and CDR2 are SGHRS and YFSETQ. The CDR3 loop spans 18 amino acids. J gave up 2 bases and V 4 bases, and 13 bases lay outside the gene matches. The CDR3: CASSPGDREYFGNQPQHF. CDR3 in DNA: TGCGCCAGCAGCCCGGGGGACAGGGAGTATTTTGGCAATCAGCCCCAGCATTTT.

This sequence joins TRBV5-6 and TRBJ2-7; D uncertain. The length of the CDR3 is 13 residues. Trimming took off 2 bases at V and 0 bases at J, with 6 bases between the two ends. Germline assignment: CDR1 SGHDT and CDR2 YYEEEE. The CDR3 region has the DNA TGTGCCAGCAGCTTCCTGGACTCCTACGAGCAGTACTTC. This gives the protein CASSFLDSYEQYF.

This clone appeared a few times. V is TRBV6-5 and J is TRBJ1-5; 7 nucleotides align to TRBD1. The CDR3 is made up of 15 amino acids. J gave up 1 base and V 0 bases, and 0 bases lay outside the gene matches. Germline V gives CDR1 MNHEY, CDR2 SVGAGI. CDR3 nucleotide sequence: TGTGCCAGCAGTTACTCGGGACAGAGCAATCAGCCCCAGCATTTT. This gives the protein CASSYSGQSNQPQHF.

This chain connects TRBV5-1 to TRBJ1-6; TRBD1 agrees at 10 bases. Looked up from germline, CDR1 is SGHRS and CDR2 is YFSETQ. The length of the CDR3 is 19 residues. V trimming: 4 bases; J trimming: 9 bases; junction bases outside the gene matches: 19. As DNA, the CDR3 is TGCGCCAGCAGCGCCCCGGGACAGGGGACAGTGGGAGGAAGTTCACCCCTCCACTTT. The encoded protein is CASSAPGQGTVGGSSPLHF. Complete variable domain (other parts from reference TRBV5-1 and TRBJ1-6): KAGVTQTPRYLIKTRGQQVTLSCSPISGHRSVSWYQQTPGQGLQFLFEYFSETQRNKGNFPGRFSGRQFSNSRSEMNVSTLELGDSALYLCASSAPGQGTVGGSSPLHFGNGTRLTVT.